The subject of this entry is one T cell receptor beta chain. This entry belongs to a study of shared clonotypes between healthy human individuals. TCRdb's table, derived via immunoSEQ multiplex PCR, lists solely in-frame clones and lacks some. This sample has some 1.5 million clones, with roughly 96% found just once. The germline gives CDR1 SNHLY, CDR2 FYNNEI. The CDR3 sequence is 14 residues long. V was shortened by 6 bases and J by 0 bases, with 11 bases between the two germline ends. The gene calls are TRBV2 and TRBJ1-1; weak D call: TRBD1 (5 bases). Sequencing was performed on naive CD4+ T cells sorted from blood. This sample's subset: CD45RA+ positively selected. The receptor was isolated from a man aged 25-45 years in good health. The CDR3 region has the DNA TGTGCCAGCAGATTACGGGGGATGAACACTGAAGCTTTCTTT. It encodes CASRLRGMNTEAFF.